These T cell receptor beta chains were read from a single sample in a study of T cells in localized non-small cell lung cancer. TCRdb's table, derived via immunoSEQ multiplex PCR, lists solely in-frame clones and lacks some. The data hold roughly 76,000 clones, with over 70% observed a single time. The specimen was PBMCs, collected before any cancer treatment. The receptors were sampled from a man aged 35 to 70 with stage II squamous cell lung carcinoma. The CDR3 runs from the conserved cysteine through the conserved F or W. Each record gives: clone size, J gene, V gene, D gene, CDR3 protein, CDR3 DNA. D genes are given only for firm matches. The size field is filled for only some rows; it gives once, few, many or a size class.

size: NA; J: TRBJ2-7; V: TRBV11-2; D: NA; CDR3: CASSLEDYGEQYF; DNA: TGTGCCAGCAGCTTAGAGGACTATGGCGAGCAGTACTTC
size: once; J: TRBJ2-1; V: TRBV9; D: TRBD2; CDR3: CASSLVGLAGEEQFF; DNA: TGTGCCAGCAGCCTCGTGGGACTAGCGGGAGAAGAGCAGTTCTTC
size: NA; J: TRBJ1-1; V: TRBV4-1; D: NA; CDR3: CASSQETVRSTEAFF; DNA: TGCGCCAGCAGCCAAGAGACAGTTAGAAGCACTGAAGCTTTCTTT
size: NA; J: TRBJ2-5; V: TRBV5-6; D: NA; CDR3: CASSWKGQETQYF; DNA: TGTGCCAGCAGCTGGAAGGGACAAGAGACCCAGTACTTC
size: NA; J: TRBJ2-7; V: TRBV28; D: NA; CDR3: CASSPWGTRSYEQYF; DNA: TGTGCCAGCAGTCCCTGGGGGACACGCTCCTACGAGCAGTACTTC
size: NA; J: TRBJ1-1; V: TRBV2; D: TRBD1; CDR3: CASRLGEGAGGTEAFF; DNA: TGTGCCAGCAGGTTGGGGGAGGGGGCCGGAGGGACTGAAGCTTTCTTT
size: once; J: TRBJ2-7; V: TRBV7-2; D: NA; CDR3: CASSQGHAYEQYF; DNA: TGTGCCAGCAGCCAAGGACATGCGTACGAGCAGTACTTC
size: NA; J: TRBJ2-7; V: TRBV5-1; D: TRBD1; CDR3: CASSLTPGQGYEQYF; DNA: TGCGCCAGCAGCCTCACACCGGGACAGGGTTACGAGCAGTACTTC
size: NA; J: TRBJ1-5; V: TRBV5-1; D: NA; CDR3: CASSLGGWNQPQHF; DNA: TGCGCCAGCAGCTTGGGGGGGTGGAATCAGCCCCAGCATTTT
size: NA; J: TRBJ1-1; V: TRBV7-2; D: NA; CDR3: CASRLQTGNTEAFF; DNA: TGTGCCAGCAGACTCCAGACAGGGAACACTGAAGCTTTCTTT
size: NA; J: TRBJ1-4; V: TRBV6-1; D: NA; CDR3: CASSFMGRNEKLFF; DNA: TGTGCCAGCAGCTTTATGGGGAGGAATGAAAAACTGTTTTTT
size: NA; J: TRBJ1-1; V: TRBV7-9; D: NA; CDR3: CASSKTGTLRAFF; DNA: TGTGCCAGCAGCAAGACCGGGACACTGCGCGCTTTCTTT
size: NA; J: TRBJ2-5; V: TRBV9; D: TRBD2; CDR3: CASSVGAGGRETQYF; DNA: TGTGCCAGCAGCGTAGGAGCGGGGGGCAGAGAGACCCAGTACTTC
size: once; J: TRBJ1-1; V: TRBV15; D: NA; CDR3: CATSSGQQNTEAFF; DNA: TGTGCCACCAGCAGCGGTCAGCAGAACACTGAAGCTTTCTTT
size: NA; J: TRBJ2-3; V: TRBV7-9; D: TRBD2; CDR3: CASSFPAGVTDTQYF; DNA: TGTGCCAGCAGCTTCCCAGCGGGAGTCACAGATACGCAGTATTTT
size: once; J: TRBJ2-7; V: TRBV6-6; D: NA; CDR3: CASSNIGRDEQYF; DNA: TGTGCCAGCAGTAACATAGGACGGGACGAGCAGTACTTC
size: NA; J: TRBJ1-2; V: TRBV27; D: NA; CDR3: CASSLGGTDGYTF; DNA: TGTGCCAGCAGTTTAGGAGGGACGGATGGCTACACCTTC
size: NA; J: TRBJ2-2; V: TRBV9; D: NA; CDR3: CASSPFEAPGELFF; DNA: TGTGCCAGCAGCCCGTTCGAAGCGCCCGGGGAGCTGTTTTTT
size: many; J: TRBJ1-1; V: TRBV4-1; D: NA; CDR3: CASSPRQARGPQLGAFF; DNA: TGCGCCAGCAGCCCGAGACAAGCACGAGGGCCTCAACTAGGAGCTTTCTTT
size: few; J: TRBJ1-1; V: TRBV11-2; D: NA; CDR3: CASSLERSGRSEAFF; DNA: TGTGCCAGCAGCTTAGAGAGGTCAGGGCGTAGTGAAGCTTTCTTT
size: NA; J: TRBJ1-1; V: TRBV5-1; D: NA; CDR3: CASSRLAPGANTEAFF; DNA: TGCGCCAGCAGCCGCTTGGCCCCAGGGGCTAACACTGAAGCTTTCTTT
size: NA; J: TRBJ1-3; V: TRBV4-3; D: NA; CDR3: CASSQETGTSGNTIYF; DNA: TGCGCCAGCAGCCAAGAAACAGGGACCTCTGGAAACACCATATATTTT
size: NA; J: TRBJ2-7; V: TRBV7-2; D: NA; CDR3: CASSGRWTDPSYEQYF; DNA: TGTGCCAGCAGCGGTCGATGGACAGACCCATCCTACGAGCAGTACTTC
size: NA; J: TRBJ2-6; V: TRBV6-5; D: NA; CDR3: CASRPNSGANVLTF; DNA: TGTGCCAGCAGGCCTAACTCTGGGGCCAACGTCCTGACTTTC
size: NA; J: TRBJ2-7; V: TRBV28; D: NA; CDR3: CASRRDRGSYEQYF; DNA: TGTGCCAGCAGGCGGGACCGAGGCTCCTACGAGCAGTACTTC
size: NA; J: TRBJ2-7; V: TRBV29-1; D: NA; CDR3: CSVLTGYEQYF; DNA: TGCAGCGTCCTTACAGGTTACGAGCAGTACTTC
size: NA; J: TRBJ2-7; V: TRBV7-2; D: NA; CDR3: CASSRAMSYEQYF; DNA: TGTGCCAGCAGCCGGGCTATGTCCTACGAGCAGTACTTC
size: NA; J: TRBJ1-5; V: TRBV9; D: NA; CDR3: CASSSTGQEQPQHF; DNA: TGTGCCAGCAGCTCCACAGGGCAGGAGCAGCCCCAGCATTTT
size: NA; J: TRBJ1-5; V: TRBV15; D: NA; CDR3: CATSRLQGREPQHF; DNA: TGTGCCACCAGCAGGCTGCAAGGTCGGGAGCCCCAGCATTTT
size: NA; J: TRBJ2-1; V: TRBV5-1; D: TRBD2; CDR3: CARSLGAGGPFSEQFF; DNA: TGCGCCCGCAGCTTGGGGGCGGGGGGCCCTTTCTCTGAGCAGTTCTTC
size: NA; J: TRBJ2-3; V: TRBV10-1; D: TRBD2; CDR3: CASSESSGTTDTQYF; DNA: TGCGCCAGCAGTGAGTCTAGCGGGACCACAGATACGCAGTATTTT
size: NA; J: TRBJ2-1; V: TRBV28; D: TRBD2; CDR3: CASTLIAGGLDEQFF; DNA: TGTGCCAGCACGCTAATAGCGGGAGGGCTCGATGAGCAGTTCTTC
size: few; J: TRBJ2-1; V: TRBV9; D: TRBD2; CDR3: CASSVHSGSYNEQFF; DNA: TGTGCCAGCAGCGTCCATAGCGGGTCCTACAATGAGCAGTTCTTC
size: NA; J: TRBJ2-5; V: TRBV5-1; D: NA; CDR3: CASSLVVDGETQYF; DNA: TGCGCCAGCAGCTTGGTGGTCGACGGGGAGACCCAGTACTTC
size: few; J: TRBJ1-5; V: TRBV2; D: NA; CDR3: CASLRDSWGGVGNQPQHF; DNA: TGTGCCAGCTTGAGGGACTCCTGGGGGGGAGTCGGCAATCAGCCCCAGCATTTT
size: once; J: TRBJ2-5; V: TRBV5-1; D: NA; CDR3: CASSYLGLKETQYF; DNA: TGCGCCAGCAGCTACCTGGGACTCAAAGAGACCCAGTACTTC
size: NA; J: TRBJ2-7; V: TRBV30; D: NA; CDR3: CAWSVSSYEQYF; DNA: TGTGCCTGGAGTGTCAGCTCCTACGAGCAGTACTTC
size: NA; J: TRBJ2-5; V: TRBV29-1; D: NA; CDR3: CSVDGNQAFYQETQYF; DNA: TGCAGCGTTGATGGCAACCAGGCCTTCTACCAAGAGACCCAGTACTTC
size: NA; J: TRBJ1-4; V: TRBV18; D: NA; CDR3: CASSQGATNEKLFF; DNA: TGTGCCAGCTCACAGGGTGCAACTAATGAAAAACTGTTTTTT
size: once; J: TRBJ1-2; V: TRBV28; D: NA; CDR3: CASSPQNSWSYGYTF; DNA: TGTGCCAGCAGTCCCCAGAACAGCTGGAGCTATGGCTACACCTTC